The entry below describes one T cell receptor (beta chain). The sample belongs to a study of blood T cell repertoires in COVID-19. Study at large: Specimens from acute and convalescent COVID-19 originated in the United States, Italy and Spain. T cells, B-cell-depleted T cells, or PBMCs provided the cDNA or gDNA that served as material.

Germline-derived CDR1 and CDR2 are SGDLS and YYNGEE. The CDR3 has 16 residues. V shed 5 bases and J shed 4 bases, with 19 bases lying between them. Per the original data handling: Nucleated cell counts were estimated from reference gene primer amplification. Profiled with immunoSEQ multiplex PCR; TCRdb holds only in-frame clones, not every one. V, J and clone size derive from that table, while D and trimming were established from the DNA sequence. The sample carries roughly 250,000 clones, 91% recorded once. Cohorts were assigned according to the clinical history that participants reported. The V gene is TRBV9, the J gene TRBJ2-1; D is ambiguous. This sequence originates from a human donor in a cohort exposed to, infected with or recovered from COVID-19 (not recorded which). The donor label of this sample is uncertain. Material: PBMCs or T cells enriched from blood (not recorded which). In DNA, the CDR3 is TGTGCCAGCAGTCGTCTTAGTGGTTCGGAGTACAATGAGCAGTTCTTC. Protein: CASSRLSGSEYNEQFF.